The table lists the clone carrying this T cell receptor beta chain with a few counts. The antigen is undetermined. 13 Jbeta primers and 60 Vbeta primers were used for the PCR. The protocol was immunoSEQ multiplex PCR, while the TCRdb copy is restricted to in-frame clones and leaves out a portion. The sample includes 110,000 to 150,000 clones, around 70% of them seen just once. The sample belongs to a study of cytomegalovirus exposure and HLA in healthy donors. Study results and caveats: Trimming of TCR beta V- and J-genes showed a link, identified in a later analysis, to a missense DCLRE1C variant. The study dropped some indistinguishable V segments, TRBV6-2 and TRBV6-3 among them.

CDR3 length equals 17 residues. Germline V CDR1 and CDR2: LNHDA, SQIVND (reference sequence). Germline trimming cut 0 bases from V and 7 bases from J; bases unmatched to any gene: 12. The chain uses TRBV19 and TRBJ2-1; 7 bases map to TRBD2. The TCR comes from a woman in her twenties or thirties in good health and CMV-seronegative. The specimen sequenced was PBMCs. The CDR3 sequence is CASSIDERREASNEQFF. The CDR3 nucleotides read TGTGCCAGTAGTATAGACGAAAGACGGGAGGCCTCAAATGAGCAGTTCTTC.